This T cell receptor beta chain is from a study of control samples from healthy donors and cancer patients. TCRdb's table, derived via immunoSEQ multiplex PCR, lists solely in-frame clones and lacks some. In the table there are fewer than 200,000 clones, around 87% of which are singletons. The CDR3 is made up of 17 amino acids. With V trimmed by 1 base and J by 6 bases, 9 bases remained unmatched. Germline V CDR1 and CDR2: MDHEN, SYDVKM. This sequence was found in a woman in her forties or fifties in good health. The J gene is TRBJ1-3, the V gene TRBV28, with 10 bases lining up with TRBD1. Sequencing used blood. The CDR3 bases are TGTGCCAGCAGTTTATATCGGGACAGGGGACATGAAAACACCATATATTTT. Translated, it gives CASSLYRDRGHENTIYF.